This TCR beta chain came from a study of blood T cell repertoires in COVID-19. Study overall: Italy, Spain and the United States were the sources of the convalescent and acute COVID-19 samples.

There are a few counts of this clone. Libraries were prepared by immunoSEQ multiplex PCR; TCRdb keeps only in-frame clonotypes and omits some of them. The repertoire consists of tens of thousands of clones, with about 80% occurring once and the leading ten covering less than 40%. CDR3 size: 13 residues. Germline CDR1 reads KGHSH; CDR2 reads LQKENI. The trim removed 3 bases at V and 6 bases at J, leaving 2 bases unmatched. The source of this sequence is a woman in her 70s with acute or convalescent COVID-19. The chain links TRBV18 to TRBJ2-3, with 8 nucleotides matching TRBD1. Material: peripheral blood. CDR3 sequence reads: CASSPRTGDTQYF. CDR3 DNA: TGTGCCAGCTCACCCCGGACAGGGGATACGCAGTATTTT. Full variable domain (rest looked up from reference TRBV18 and TRBJ2-3): NAGVMQNPRHLVRRRGQEARLRCSPMKGHSHVYWYRQLPEEGLKFMVYLQKENIIDESGMPKERFSAEFPKEGPSILRIQQVVRGDSAAYFCASSPRTGDTQYFGPGTRLTVL.